Here is one T cell receptor (beta chain) with its context. The antigen it binds to is not known. No much larger clone exists at a distance of one base, and base qualities are not known. The entry originates in a study of blood T cell repertoires in COVID-19 (dated by TCRdb to 2019 to 2021). With respect to the entire study: The collaborator samples originated in the United States, Italy and Spain and spanned the acute and convalescent phases of COVID-19. The material from the prospective study consisted of cDNA or gDNA derived from T cells, B-cell-depleted T cells, or PBMCs. Samples were obtained from the ongoing ImmuneRACE study (first 160 participants) and from approximately 1,200 subjects provided by 6 global collaborators. Where available, HLA class I and class II types were taken from metadata supplied by the sample provider and were not determined by assay-based typing. A de-identified subject ID, COVID-19 status, age in years and sex were almost always included in the sample metadata. Subjects who had been exposed to COVID-19, were actively infected with it, or had recovered from it provided the deeply sampled blood TCRbeta repertoires that made up the dataset. The repertoires were released in a freely available public database intended as a resource for research on the immune response to SARS-CoV-2.

Collaborating institutions collected whole blood in K2EDTA tubes following their own protocols. Collaborator samples were shipped for TCRbeta analysis as frozen whole blood, isolated PBMCs, or DNA extracted from either sample type. Germline trimming: 3 bases from V, 8 bases from J; junction bases outside gene matches: 9. CDR1 is given as ENHRY and CDR2 as SYGVKD, both from the germline V gene. The cysteine opens and the phenylalanine closes a CDR3 of 16 amino acids. Only the CDR3 DNA is retained, 48 bases long and in frame from the first base. TCRbeta CDR3 regions were amplified from genomic DNA using the immunoSEQ Assay, a bias-controlled multiplex PCR. Processing in the source paper ran as follows. Nucleated cell counts per sample were estimated from amplification of reference gene primers within the assay. Sequence reads were collapsed and filtered to measure the absolute abundance of every unique TCRbeta CDR3 rearrangement. For each sample, productive Simpson clonality was calculated by taking the square root of Simpson's diversity index across productive rearrangements. The source is immuneACCESS, and TCRdb retained only in-frame sequences with V and J called. Part of the clones is not carried over; for the studies checked, unresolved V genes explain less than half of this, and the remainder is unexplained. The V and J calls and clone size come from that table; D and trimming were worked out from the DNA. A total of about 120,000 clones appear in this sample, 80% to 90% of them only once. The top ten constitute around 30% of the sample.

Points the paper makes about the study in general: Clinical and demographic metadata were provided uncurated, with the amount varying by source and participant.

The rearranged segments are TRBV10-3 and TRBJ1-4; a stretch of 10 junction bases matches TRBD1. The receptor's source is an older man with active or convalescent COVID-19. The sequencing input was peripheral blood. CDR3 reads: CAISDPDRGRGEKLFF. The nucleotide sequence reads as follows: TGTGCCATCAGTGATCCCGACAGGGGGCGCGGGGAAAAACTGTTTTTT.